This T cell receptor (beta chain) was profiled in a study of cytomegalovirus exposure and HLA in healthy donors. Study overall: Early released data had 65 million to 100 million unique TCRs, all coming from HLA-typed donors.

As for this clone: The antigen is undetermined.

Deletions cut 4 bases from V and 5 bases from J, with 11 bases between. The germline gives CDR1 LNHNV, CDR2 YYDKDF (reference sequence). CDR3 length equals 13 residues. The primer mix had 60 Vbeta and 13 Jbeta primers. Here immunoSEQ multiplex PCR was the method, and the copy in TCRdb shows in-frame clones only, minus some. The data show 160,000 or so clones, roughly 83% seen once. Study-wide results and limits: When analyzed later, the rates of TCR association showed variation by HLA locus, with DRB1 the most and HLA-C the fewest. Sequencing depth across donors, presence/absence analyses assumed, was roughly uniform.

The V gene is TRBV15, the J gene TRBJ1-1; D is ambiguous. The sequenced sample was PBMCs. The origin of this receptor is a woman under 30 in good health and CMV-seronegative. The CDR3 DNA follows: TGTGCCACCAGCAACCCGGGGAGGACTGAAGCTTTCTTT. It codes for CATSNPGRTEAFF.